The rows below give T cell receptor beta chains drawn from one sample of a study of T cells in Graves' hyperthyroidism and ophthalmopathy. Each CDR3 protein is one row after TCRdb ran MiXCR on the multiplex PCR reads. The data hold roughly 510,000 distinct CDR3 sequences, with more than 20% observed a single time. Sequences were obtained from blood. The receptor source for this set is a young man with Graves' hyperthyroidism. CDR3s include the opening cysteine and the closing phenylalanine or tryptophan. The D gene is left open where the match is weak. A row's size may be missing; if present it is once, few, many or a size class.

D gene	J gene	V gene	clone size	CDR3 DNA	CDR3 protein
NA	TRBJ1-4	TRBV4-1	NA	TGCGCCAGCAGCCAAGTCACATCGGCTTGTCGTAATGAAAAACTGTTTTTT	CASSQVTSACRNEKLFF
TRBD1	TRBJ2-7	TRBV12-3/TRBV12-4	NA	TGTGCCAGCAGTTTAGAGCAGGGGGCGAGATACGAGCAGTACTTC	CASSLEQGARYEQYF
NA	TRBJ2-7	TRBV9	many	TGTGCCAGCTCCGACGGATTCTACGAGCAGTACTTC	CASSDGFYEQYF
NA	TRBJ1-5	TRBV7-2	NA	TGTGCCAGCAGCCGAGAGTTGAGGCAGCCCCAGCATTTT	CASSRELRQPQHF
TRBD1	TRBJ2-7	TRBV24-1	many	TGTGCCACCAGTGACTCCGGGACAGAAACCTACGAGCAGTACTTC	CATSDSGTETYEQYF
TRBD1	TRBJ1-1	TRBV28	NA	TGTGCCAGCAGGACCGGGACAGGGGGCGCATCGGCGACTGAAGCTTTCTTT	CASRTGTGGASATEAFF
NA	TRBJ1-2	TRBV12-3/TRBV12-4	NA	TGTGCCAGCAGTTTAGCCGGTCAGAAAGGCTACACCTTC	CASSLAGQKGYTF
NA	TRBJ2-6	TRBV5-1	many	TGCGCCAGCAGCTTGTACCCGGCGAAAGGGGCCAACGTCCTGACTTTC	CASSLYPAKGANVLTF
NA	TRBJ1-2	TRBV5-1	NA	TGCGCCAGCAGCCCACGGGGGGGCTCCCAAAAGTATGGCTACACCTTC	CASSPRGGSQKYGYTF
NA	TRBJ1-3	TRBV10-3	many	TGTGCCATCAGTGACACTGGAAACACCATATATTTT	CAISDTGNTIYF
NA	TRBJ1-2	TRBV6-2/TRBV6-3	NA	TGTGCCAGCCTCCGGAGCGTAAGCTATGGCTACACCTTC	CASLRSVSYGYTF
TRBD1	TRBJ2-5	TRBV28	once	TGTGCCAGCAGTCTACAGGGGGCTTATGAGACCCAGTACTTC	CASSLQGAYETQYF
NA	TRBJ2-5	TRBV20-1	many	TGCAGTGCTAGAGGGCTGACCTTTGGGACCCAGTACTTC	CSARGLTFGTQYF